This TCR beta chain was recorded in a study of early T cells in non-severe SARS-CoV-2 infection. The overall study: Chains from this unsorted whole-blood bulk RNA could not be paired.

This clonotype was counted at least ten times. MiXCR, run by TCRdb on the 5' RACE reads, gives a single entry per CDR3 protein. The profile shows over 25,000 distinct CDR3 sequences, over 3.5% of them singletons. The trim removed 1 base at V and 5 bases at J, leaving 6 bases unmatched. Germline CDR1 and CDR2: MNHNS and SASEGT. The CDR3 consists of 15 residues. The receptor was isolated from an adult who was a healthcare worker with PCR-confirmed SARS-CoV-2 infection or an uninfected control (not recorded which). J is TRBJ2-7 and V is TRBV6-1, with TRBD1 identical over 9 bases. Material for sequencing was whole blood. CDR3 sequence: CASSEVGTGLHEQYF. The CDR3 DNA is TGTGCCAGCAGTGAAGTGGGGACAGGGTTGCACGAGCAGTACTTC.